Each of the 18 T cell receptor beta chains below was sequenced from the same sample in a study of shared clonotypes between healthy human individuals. Sequencing was performed with immunoSEQ multiplex PCR; in TCRdb, only in-frame clones are kept and a portion is missing. The data show about 2.3 million clones, with 85% to 95% seen just once and 0.3% to 0.45% held by the top ten. The sample consisted of naive CD4+ T cells from PBMCs. Subset denoted: CD45RA+ positively selected. The receptor source for this set is a man aged 18 to 30 in good health. Some clones in this sample may be carry-over from other donors' samples.

The table lists this clone with a count of one. DNA of the CDR3: TGTGCCAGCAGCTTAGGCCAAGAGAATCAGCCCCAGCATTTT. Translation gives CASSLGQENQPQHF. V is TRBV7-8 and J is TRBJ1-5; D not resolved. Germline lookup yields CDR1 SGHVS and CDR2 FQNEAQ. Between the trimmed V and J ends, which lost 1 base and 4 bases, there was a span of 8 bases. The CDR3 has 14 residues.

The DNA of the CDR3 is TGTGCCAGCAGTTACGCGGGAGTGGAGACCCAGTACTTC. It codes for CASSYAGVETQYF. This chain links TRBV6-5 with TRBJ2-5; 7 bases are a match to TRBD2. With 2 bases clipped from V and 5 bases from J, the junction kept 2 bases outside the gene matches. The germline V gene has CDR1 MNHEY and CDR2 SVGAGI. This CDR3 spans 13 amino acids.

The V and J genes are TRBV5-4 and TRBJ2-7, with 7 bases lining up with TRBD1. J was trimmed by 7 bases and V by 4 bases; bases with no gene match: 14. The CDR3 sequence is 15 residues long. Germline assignment: CDR1 SGHNT and CDR2 YYREEE (reference sequence). CDR3 nucleotides: TGTGCCAGCAGCCCACGGAGGACAGGAGACTTGGAGCAGTACTTC. Its protein product is CASSPRRTGDLEQYF.

This clone was seen a few times. The rearrangement uses TRBV28 and TRBJ2-1; 8 bases map to TRBD2. The CDR3 is made up of 12 amino acids. V was pared by 6 bases and J by 10 bases, with 5 bases of the junction left unmatched. Germline V gene data show CDR1 as MDHEN and CDR2 as SYDVKM. The CDR3 is CASRTVAGEQFF. The CDR3, as DNA: TGTGCCAGCAGGACGGTAGCGGGAGAGCAGTTCTTC.

The J gene is TRBJ1-3, the V gene TRBV11-2; 9 bases match TRBD1. CDR3 length: 16 amino acids. J was trimmed by 4 bases and V by 6 bases; bases with no gene match: 10. Germline CDR1 reads SGHAT; CDR2 reads FQNNGV. Written as DNA, the CDR3 is TGTGCCAGCAGGAGAAACAGGGGGCTATTCGGAAACACCATATATTTT. This gives the protein CASRRNRGLFGNTIYF. Based on the CDR3 plus reference TRBV11-2 and TRBJ1-3, the full variable domain is EAGVAQSPRYKIIEKRQSVAFWCNPISGHATLYWYQQILGQGPKLLIQFQNNGVVDDSQLPKDRFSAERLKGVDSTLKIQPAKLEDSAVYLCASRRNRGLFGNTIYFGEGSWLTVV.

CDR3 amino acids: CASSYSGRVSGNTIYF. As DNA, the CDR3 is TGTGCCAGCAGTTACTCTGGCAGGGTATCTGGAAACACCATATATTTT. The chain has TRBV6-5 and TRBJ1-3; possibly TRBD1 for D (5 bases). V lost 0 bases and J 1 base, leaving 10 bases between the germline ends. The CDR3 has 16 residues. The germline CDR1 and CDR2 sequences are MNHEY and SVGAGI.

The CDR3 nucleotides are TGTGCCAGCAGCTACGGACTAGCGGGGGTTGAGCAGTTCTTC. Encoded protein: CASSYGLAGVEQFF. The V and J genes are TRBV5-4 and TRBJ2-1, with 13 bases lining up with TRBD2. The CDR3 totals 14 residues. J was trimmed by 9 bases and V by 3 bases; bases with no gene match: 3. Germline assignment: CDR1 SGHNT and CDR2 YYREEE (reference sequence).

This rearrangement joins TRBV10-3 to TRBJ2-3, with TRBD1 identical over 9 bases. Germline CDR1 and CDR2: ENHRY and SYGVKD. The CDR3 runs to 15 residues. J was trimmed by 0 bases and V by 10 bases; bases with no gene match: 8. CDR3 amino acids: CATLRQGGSTDTQYF. DNA of the CDR3: TGTGCCACGCTCCGACAGGGGGGAAGCACAGATACGCAGTATTTT.

With regard to this clone: Additional DNA sequences in this sample encode the identical CDR3. The chain has TRBV7-9 and TRBJ2-1; TRBD2 matches 10 bases. The length of the CDR3 is 14 residues. In germline, CDR1 is SEHNR, CDR2 FQNEAQ (reference sequence). Trimming cost V 2 bases and J 8 bases; bases outside gene matches: 3. CDR3 sequence (DNA): TGTGCCAGCAGCTTACTAGCGGGAGTCGATGAGCAGTTCTTC. The encoded protein is CASSLLAGVDEQFF.

The V call is TRBV6-6, the J call TRBJ2-7; TRBD2 agrees at 13 bases. The CDR3 has 15 amino acids. In germline, CDR1 is MNHNY, CDR2 SVGAGI (reference sequence). The junction had 6 bases not matched to a gene; V was cut back by 4 bases and J by 6 bases. In DNA form, the CDR3 reads TGTGCCAGCAGTTCCGACGGACTAGCGGGGGCCGAGCAGTACTTC. The encoded protein is CASSSDGLAGAEQYF.

The chain employs TRBV2 and TRBJ2-3; weak D call: TRBD1 (8 bases). Trimming pared 6 bases from V and 5 bases from J, leaving 15 bases between. CDR3 length: 14 residues. Germline V gives CDR1 SNHLY, CDR2 FYNNEI. CDR3: CASRFNRGGDTQYF. Here the CDR3 DNA reads TGTGCCAGCAGATTTAACAGGGGGGGAGATACGCAGTATTTT.

This clone appeared a few times. This CDR3 is also generated by other DNA sequences in the sample. The gene calls are TRBV5-1 and TRBJ2-3; 7 positions agree with TRBD1. Germline V gene lookup returns CDR1 SGHRS and CDR2 YFSETQ. This CDR3 has 15 residues. J gave up 0 bases and V 4 bases, and 5 bases lay outside the gene matches. In DNA form, the CDR3 reads TGCGCCAGCAGCCCCGGGACAGCTAGCACAGATACGCAGTATTTT. As protein: CASSPGTASTDTQYF.

The gene calls are TRBV7-9 and TRBJ1-3; TRBD1 is a possible D gene (5 bases). In germline, CDR1 is SEHNR, CDR2 FQNEAQ (reference sequence). The CDR3 sequence is 17 residues long. V was trimmed by 5 bases and J by 0 bases, leaving 17 bases between them. The CDR3 bases are TGTGCCAGCAGCCCCACAATCGGGGCCAGCTCTGGAAACACCATATATTTT. This encodes CASSPTIGASSGNTIYF.

The chain joins TRBV5-1 to TRBJ2-7; D is ambiguous. The CDR3 runs to 15 residues. Germline loops: CDR1 SGHRS, CDR2 YFSETQ. Trimming stripped 0 bases from V and 3 bases from J, with 13 bases between. The DNA of the CDR3 is TGCGCCAGCAGCTTGGGGTCAGGTGACGTCTACGAGCAGTACTTC. It specifies CASSLGSGDVYEQYF.

As to this clone: Other nucleotide sequences in the sample specify the same CDR3. The chain carries TRBV18 and TRBJ2-7; no firm D call. Per germline, CDR1 KGHSH and CDR2 LQKENI. Trimming left V 3 bases short and J 4 bases short, with 4 bases between. The CDR3 runs 11 residues. The CDR3 sequence is CASSPGYEQYF. The CDR3, as DNA: TGTGCCAGCTCACCCGGTTACGAGCAGTACTTC.

The chain couples TRBV28 to TRBJ2-1, with TRBD1 matching over 8 bases. CDR1 MDHEN and CDR2 SYDVKM come from the germline V gene. This CDR3 spans 15 amino acids. The V and J ends lost 1 base and 9 bases, in that order; junction bases with no gene match: 8. The CDR3 DNA follows: TGTGCCAGCAGTTTATTTGGGACAGGCGGCGGTGAGCAGTTCTTC. Residues: CASSLFGTGGGEQFF. Full variable domain (rest looked up from reference TRBV28 and TRBJ2-1): DVKVTQSSRYLVKRTGEKVFLECVQDMDHENMFWYRQDPGLGLRLIYFSYDVKMKEKGDIPEGYSVSREKKERFSLILESASTNQTSMYLCASSLFGTGGGEQFFGPGTRLTVL.

V gene TRBV6-1 combines with J gene TRBJ2-2, with a tentative D call TRBD1 (6 bases). Germline V gene lookup returns CDR1 MNHNS and CDR2 SASEGT. Between the trimmed V and J ends, which lost 7 bases and 7 bases, there was a span of 16 bases. The CDR3 consists of 14 residues. The chain's CDR3 is CASNQHRAVGELFF. In DNA, the CDR3 is TGTGCCAGCAACCAACACAGGGCCGTCGGGGAGCTGTTTTTT.

The rearrangement links TRBV2 to TRBJ2-7; D is possibly TRBD2 (5 bases). The CDR3 totals 16 residues. Germline CDR1 is SNHLY and CDR2 is FYNNEI. With 3 bases removed from V and 2 bases from J, the gap between germline ends came to 17 bases. The CDR3 sequence: CASSETRTRITYEQYF. CDR3 sequence (DNA): TGTGCCAGCAGTGAGACGCGGACTCGGATTACCTACGAGCAGTACTTC.